The rows below give T cell receptor beta chains drawn from one sample of a study of blood T cell repertoires in COVID-19. Libraries were prepared by immunoSEQ multiplex PCR; TCRdb keeps only in-frame clonotypes and omits some of them. The sample records 40,000 to 55,000 clones, around 83% being singletons. Sequencing input: peripheral blood. These receptors all come from a human donor in a cohort sampled during active COVID-19. Each CDR3 is given with its conserved first and last residue. Each record gives: clone size, V gene, D gene, J gene, CDR3 DNA, CDR3 protein. A D gene is named only where the DNA matches it firmly. Size is omitted from some rows. Given values are once, few, many or a class for expanded clones.

.,TRBV7-2,TRBD2,TRBJ2-7,TGTGCCAGCGCCCGAGCTAGCGGGGTTTCCTACGAGCAGTACTTC,CASARASGVSYEQYF
.,TRBV6-1,.,TRBJ1-2,TGTGCCAGCAGTGAAGTCCCCAGGGTAGCAGGCTACACCTTC,CASSEVPRVAGYTF
.,TRBV20-1,.,TRBJ2-3,TGCAGTGCTAGAGCAGGTGATACGCAGTATTTT,CSARAGDTQYF
.,TRBV2,TRBD1,TRBJ1-5,TGTGCCAGCAGTGAGACAGGGTTAAGCAATCAGCCCCAGCATTTT,CASSETGLSNQPQHF
.,TRBV20-1,.,TRBJ1-2,TGCAGTGCTTGGGAGTATGGCTACACCTTC,CSAWEYGYTF
.,TRBV21-1,.,TRBJ1-5,TGTGCCAGCAGCTTCCCCCGGGGGAATAATCAGCCCCAGCATTTT,CASSFPRGNNQPQHF
.,TRBV19,.,TRBJ1-1,TGTGCCAGTAGTATAGTTGGAGTACTGAACACTGAAGCTTTCTTT,CASSIVGVLNTEAFF
.,TRBV28,TRBD2,TRBJ2-7,TGTGCCAGCAGTTCCCAACTTGGGACTACTTTTAAGCAGTACTTC,CASSSQLGTTFKQYF
.,TRBV18,.,TRBJ1-1,TGTGCCAGCTCACGGAGGGGAGCGGGAGAGACTGAAGCTTTCTTT,CASSRRGAGETEAFF
.,TRBV19,TRBD1,TRBJ2-7,TGTGCCAGTAGTATAGGACAGGGAGCGCAGTACTTC,CASSIGQGAQYF
.,TRBV29-1,TRBD1,TRBJ2-7,TGCAGCGTTGGAGCCGGGACAGGTCGCGAGCAGTACTTC,CSVGAGTGREQYF
.,TRBV30,.,TRBJ1-2,TGTGCCTGGCAAACTGTCAGGAAGGGCTACACCTTC,CAWQTVRKGYTF
.,TRBV4-1,.,TRBJ2-6,TGCGCCAGCAGCCAAGGGGAGCCCGGGGCCAACGTCCTGACTTTC,CASSQGEPGANVLTF
.,TRBV28,.,TRBJ2-3,TGTGCCAGCAGTTTACCCCTTCACAGGGCAGATACGCAGTATTTT,CASSLPLHRADTQYF
.,TRBV6-6,TRBD1,TRBJ2-7,TGTGCCAGCAGTTACACTACAGGGGGAGCCTACGAGCAGTACTTC,CASSYTTGGAYEQYF
.,TRBV12-3/TRBV12-4,TRBD2,TRBJ2-1,TGTGCCAGCAGCCGGGGGGGTCGGGAGTTCTTC,CASSRGGREFF
.,TRBV5-1,.,TRBJ2-5,TGCGCCAGCAGCTTGCTCCCGGGGGTCCAAGAGACCCAGTACTTC,CASSLLPGVQETQYF
.,TRBV3-1/TRBV3-2,.,TRBJ2-2,TGTGCCAGCAGCAAGCTGAACACCGGGGAGCTGTTTTTT,CASSKLNTGELFF
.,TRBV5-4,.,TRBJ2-5,TGTGCCAGCAACCCCCGGACAACGGAGACCCAGTACTTC,CASNPRTTETQYF
once,TRBV6-5,.,TRBJ2-3,TGTGCCAGCAGTTACGGAGAGACAGATACGCAGTATTTT,CASSYGETDTQYF
.,TRBV20-1,.,TRBJ2-3,TGCAGTGCTAGTGGGGTAGGGGGACCTATTCCTAGCACAGATACGCAGTATTTT,CSASGVGGPIPSTDTQYF
.,TRBV11-3,.,TRBJ2-2,TGTGCCAGCAGTTTACGGGGAAGCGGGGAGCTGTTTTTT,CASSLRGSGELFF